This passage covers 4 T cell receptor beta chains from one sample sequenced in a study of T cells in Graves' hyperthyroidism and ophthalmopathy. Using RNA transcripts as the source, TCR beta CDR3 regions were amplified. The HTBI primer set drove a first-round RT-PCR of the TCR CDR3. TCRdb reprocessed the multiplex PCR reads via MiXCR and lists one record per CDR3 protein. The sample yields 340,000 or so distinct CDR3 sequences, approximately 17% seen once. Sequenced input: blood. The receptors were sampled from a man under 40 with Graves' hyperthyroidism.

Only a few counts were recorded for this clonotype. This rearrangement joins TRBV6-1 to TRBJ2-7, with a weak D call TRBD1 (6 bases). The V gene's germline CDR1 is MNHNS and CDR2 SASEGT. Trimming removed 6 bases from V and 3 bases from J, with 12 bases in between. The CDR3 runs 13 residues. The CDR3 nucleotides are TGTGCCAGCAGAGAGAGGGGGTACTACGAGCAGTACTTC. Translation gives CASRERGYYEQYF.

The chain has TRBV6-2 or TRBV6-3 and TRBJ1-5; D is undetermined. CDR1 is MNHEY, CDR2 SVGEGT, per germline. V gave up 5 bases and J gave up 2 bases, with 13 bases separating them. CDR3 length: 15 residues. DNA for the CDR3: TGTGCCAGCAGTCAACTACCTGGAGGCAATCAGCCCCAGCATTTT. Its protein is CASSQLPGGNQPQHF.

This clonotype was seen many times. V usage is TRBV3-1 and J usage is TRBJ2-1; a weak D match, TRBD1 (6 bases). This CDR3 spans 12 amino acids. The ends were cut back, 5 bases at V and 9 bases at J, with 11 bases in the middle. Per the germline V gene, CDR1 is LGHDT and CDR2 is YNNKEL (reference sequence). CDR3 amino acids: CASSKRGFEQFF. The CDR3 bases are TGTGCCAGCAGCAAAAGGGGGTTTGAGCAGTTCTTC.

This clonotype was recorded at least ten times. The V and J genes are TRBV5-1 and TRBJ1-2, with 10 bases matching TRBD1. Germline CDR1 and CDR2: SGHRS and YFSETQ. CDR3 length equals 16 residues. With V trimmed by 4 bases and J by 2 bases, 8 bases remained unmatched. CDR3 region: CASSGRQTGGNYGYTF. For the CDR3, the DNA is TGCGCCAGCAGCGGACGGCAGACAGGGGGCAACTATGGCTACACCTTC. Full variable domain (remainder filled in from reference TRBV5-1 and TRBJ1-2): KAGVTQTPRYLIKTRGQQVTLSCSPISGHRSVSWYQQTPGQGLQFLFEYFSETQRNKGNFPGRFSGRQFSNSRSEMNVSTLELGDSALYLCASSGRQTGGNYGYTFGSGTRLTVV.